This T cell receptor beta chain was identified in a study of T cell clonality in common variable immunodeficiency. The study's findings and limits: T cell subpopulation sequencing would be needed to explain CVID clonality.

In germline, CDR1 is DFQATT, CDR2 SNEGSKA (reference sequence). The V and J ends lost 6 bases and 4 bases, in that order; junction bases with no gene match: 11. This CDR3 comprises 16 residues. The sample holds many counts of this clone. Its matching antigen is unknown. With the read ending 3 residues before the CDR3 end, the germline J gene is used to fill in that end. Sequencing input was equivalent genomic DNA from CVID and controls. The data were produced by immunoSEQ multiplex PCR, yet TCRdb's version contains in-frame clones alone and is incomplete. Observed in the sample are roughly 79,000 clones, none of them singletons.

The gene calls are TRBV20-1 and TRBJ2-2; 10 nucleotides line up with TRBD2. The specimen sequenced was peripheral blood mononuclear cells. The receptor's source is a person between 18 and 75 years old in good health. The CDR3 here is CSATPVGLASTGELFF. CDR3 DNA, as far as it was read: TGCAGTGCGACGCCCGTGGGACTAGCGTCCACCGGGGAG.